Listed here is a single TCR beta chain. Its antigen is undetermined. CDR1 and CDR2 (germline): MGHDK, SYGVNS. The CDR3 consists of 13 residues. Trimming cost V 6 bases and J 5 bases, with 13 bases left between them. This sample stems from a study of vaccination and CD4 T cells after COVID-19. Looking at the study overall: The convalescents included six males and four females, and among them two were Hispanic while seven were Caucasian.

The treatment denotes: approximately nine-day PBMC culture with coronavirus spike peptide pools or control peptides (ViraFEST assay). CD4+ T cells that had been cultured provided DNA sequenced with the Oncomine TCR Beta short-read assay. Investigators isolated genomic DNA from cultured CD4+ T cells. Each CDR3 protein is one row after TCRdb ran MiXCR on the PCR reads. The table has approximately 24,000 distinct CDR3 sequences, roughly 40% seen once. General observations from the study: Convalescent patients showed a median approximately 83% of reactive clones that were seen only post-vaccination.

The chain recombines TRBV25-1 with TRBJ1-1; D remains ambiguous. This sequence was found in a human donor who had recovered from COVID-19. Input material: CD4+ T cells from blood, cultured in vitro. The CDR3 region has the DNA TGTGCCAGCAGCTGGACCCTGGGAACTGAAGCTTTCTTT. It translates to CASSWTLGTEAFF.